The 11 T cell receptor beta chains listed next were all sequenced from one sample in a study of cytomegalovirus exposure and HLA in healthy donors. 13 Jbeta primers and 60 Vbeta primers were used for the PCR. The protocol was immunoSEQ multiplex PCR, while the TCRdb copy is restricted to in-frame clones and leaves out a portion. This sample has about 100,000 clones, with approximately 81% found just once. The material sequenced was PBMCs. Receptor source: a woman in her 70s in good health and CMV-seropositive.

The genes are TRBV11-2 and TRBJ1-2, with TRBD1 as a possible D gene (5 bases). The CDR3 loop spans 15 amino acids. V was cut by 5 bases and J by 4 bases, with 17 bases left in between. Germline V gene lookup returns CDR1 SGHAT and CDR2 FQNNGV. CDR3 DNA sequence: TGTGCCAGCAGCCGTCCCCGAAGGGGTGGCTATGGCTACACCTTC. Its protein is CASSRPRRGGYGYTF.

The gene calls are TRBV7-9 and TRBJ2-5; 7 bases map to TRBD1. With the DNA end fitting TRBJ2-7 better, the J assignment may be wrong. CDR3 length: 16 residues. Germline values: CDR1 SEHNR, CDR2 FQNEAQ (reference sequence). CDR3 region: CASSLARGQVSYEQYF. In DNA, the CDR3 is TGTGCCAGCAGCTTAGCCCGAGGACAGGTTTCCTACGAGCAGTACTTC.

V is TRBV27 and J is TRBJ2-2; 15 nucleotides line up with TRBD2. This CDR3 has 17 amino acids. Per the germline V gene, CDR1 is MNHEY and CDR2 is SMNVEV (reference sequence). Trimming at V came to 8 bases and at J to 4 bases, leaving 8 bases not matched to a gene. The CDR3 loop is CASGGTSGRSATGELFF. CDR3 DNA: TGTGCCAGCGGCGGGACTAGCGGGAGGTCCGCCACCGGGGAGCTGTTTTTT.

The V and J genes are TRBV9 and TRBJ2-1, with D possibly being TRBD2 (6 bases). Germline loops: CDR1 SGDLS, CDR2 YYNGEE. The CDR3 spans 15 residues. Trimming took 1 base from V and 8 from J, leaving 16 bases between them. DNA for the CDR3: TGTGCCAGCAGCGTACTGGCGGGAACCCTTGATGAGCAGTTCTTC. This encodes CASSVLAGTLDEQFF.

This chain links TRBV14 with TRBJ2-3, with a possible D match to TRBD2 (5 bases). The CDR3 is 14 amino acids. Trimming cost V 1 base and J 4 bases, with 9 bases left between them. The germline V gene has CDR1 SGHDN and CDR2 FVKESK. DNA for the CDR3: TGTGCCAGCAGCCAAGGGACGGAGGCAGATACGCAGTATTTT. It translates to CASSQGTEADTQYF.

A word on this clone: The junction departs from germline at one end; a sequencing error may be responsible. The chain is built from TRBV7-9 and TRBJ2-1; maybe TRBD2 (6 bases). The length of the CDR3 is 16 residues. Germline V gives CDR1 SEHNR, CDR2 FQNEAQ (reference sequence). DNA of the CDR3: TGTTCCAGCAGCTTCGTACTAGCTTCGAAGGTGAATGAGCAGTTCTTC. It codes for CSSSFVLASKVNEQFF.

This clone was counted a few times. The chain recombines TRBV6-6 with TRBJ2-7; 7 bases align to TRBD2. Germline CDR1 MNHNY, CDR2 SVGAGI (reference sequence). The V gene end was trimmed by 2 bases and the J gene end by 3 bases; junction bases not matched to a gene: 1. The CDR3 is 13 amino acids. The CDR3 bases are TGTGCCAGCAGTTACGGCGGGAGCTACGAGCAGTACTTC. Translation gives CASSYGGSYEQYF.

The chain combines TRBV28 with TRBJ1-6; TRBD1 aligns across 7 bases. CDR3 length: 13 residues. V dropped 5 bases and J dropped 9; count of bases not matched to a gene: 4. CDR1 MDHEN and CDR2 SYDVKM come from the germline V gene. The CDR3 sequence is CASSPDRASPLHF. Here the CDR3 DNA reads TGTGCCAGCAGTCCTGACAGGGCTTCACCCCTCCACTTT. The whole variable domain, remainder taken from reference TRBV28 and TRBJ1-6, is DVKVTQSSRYLVKRTGEKVFLECVQDMDHENMFWYRQDPGLGLRLIYFSYDVKMKEKGDIPEGYSVSREKKERFSLILESASTNQTSMYLCASSPDRASPLHFGNGTRLTVT.

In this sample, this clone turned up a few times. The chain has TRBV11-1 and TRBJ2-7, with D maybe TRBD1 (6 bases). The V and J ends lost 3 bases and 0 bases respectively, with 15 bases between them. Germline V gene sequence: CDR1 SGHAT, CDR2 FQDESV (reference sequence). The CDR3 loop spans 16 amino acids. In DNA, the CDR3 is TGTGCCAGCAGCTTTGATGGGGGCGAAAACTCCTACGAGCAGTACTTC. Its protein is CASSFDGGENSYEQYF.

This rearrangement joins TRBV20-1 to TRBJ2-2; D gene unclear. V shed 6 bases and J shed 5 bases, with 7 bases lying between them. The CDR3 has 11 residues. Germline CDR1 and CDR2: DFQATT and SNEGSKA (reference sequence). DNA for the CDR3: TGCAGTGCCTCCGGGACCGGGGAGCTGTTTTTT. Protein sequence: CSASGTGELFF.

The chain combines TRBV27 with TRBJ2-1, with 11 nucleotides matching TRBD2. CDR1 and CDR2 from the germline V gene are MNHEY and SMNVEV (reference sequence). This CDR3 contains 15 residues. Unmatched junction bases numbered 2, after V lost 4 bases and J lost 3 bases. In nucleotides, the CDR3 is TGTGCCAGCAGTTCGACTAGCGGGAACTACAATGAGCAGTTCTTC. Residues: CASSSTSGNYNEQFF.